The 26 T cell receptor beta chains below come from one sample, sequenced in a study of T cell repertoires in cytomegalovirus infection. TCRdb called the reads again in MiXCR, with one record for every CDR3 protein. Of approximately 730,000 distinct CDR3 sequences listed, 25% to 30% are singletons. Their antigen targets remain unknown. Sample: cultured CD8+ T cells from PBMCs, taken from culture after CMV antigen stimulation. The receptors derive from a human donor in good health (CMV status not recorded). Some clones in this sample may be carry-over from other donors' samples.

The V call is TRBV29-1, the J call TRBJ1-2; possible D gene TRBD1, 5 bases. This CDR3 has 11 amino acids. Trimming stripped 6 bases from V and 5 bases from J, with 10 bases between. In germline, CDR1 is SQVTM, CDR2 ANQGSEA. CDR3 bases: TGCAGCGTGTCGGGGGTTTATGGCTACACCTTC. This sequence encodes CSVSGVYGYTF.

In its sample, this clonotype was seen a few times. J is TRBJ2-2 and V is TRBV7-6; D might be TRBD2 (6 bases). The germline V gene encodes CDR1 SGHVS and CDR2 FNYEAQ. V dropped 3 bases and J dropped 3 bases, with 11 bases sitting between them. The CDR3 length is 15 residues. CDR3 sequence: CASSFPGDYTGELFF. In DNA form, the CDR3 reads TGTGCCAGCAGCTTCCCGGGAGATTACACCGGGGAGCTGTTTTTT.

This clonotype was seen only a few times. The DNA for the CDR3 is TGTGCCAGCAGTGAGCTTGGAGGAGCGGACAGGGAAGAATTCTACGAGCAGTACTTC. Its protein is CASSELGGADREEFYEQYF. V and J are TRBV6-1 and TRBJ2-7, with 8 bases identical to TRBD1. The CDR3 loop spans 19 amino acids. V shed 3 bases and J 3 bases; nucleotides not matched to a gene: 19. The germline gives CDR1 MNHNS, CDR2 SASEGT.

The chain is built from TRBV19 and TRBJ1-1; D not certain. Germline-derived CDR1 and CDR2 are LNHDA and SQIVND (reference sequence). V was pared by 10 bases and J by 1 base, with 13 bases between. The CDR3 sequence is 13 residues long. CDR3 sequence (DNA): TGTGCCACGAAGGACCGCTCGAACACTGAAGCTTTCTTT. It codes for CATKDRSNTEAFF.

This clonotype was found many times. The chain carries TRBV7-6 and TRBJ2-2; D ambiguous. With 1 base removed from V and 4 bases from J, the gap between germline ends came to 19 bases. The CDR3 extends over 18 amino acids. CDR1 and CDR2 (germline): SGHVS, FNYEAQ. CDR3 residues: CASSLVPASSKGTGELFF. In nucleotides, the CDR3 is TGTGCCAGCAGCTTAGTTCCCGCTTCTTCGAAGGGCACCGGGGAGCTGTTTTTT.

In this sample, this clonotype turned up a few times. CDR3 coding DNA: TGTGCCAGCAGTGTCCTGCAATGGGTAGCGGGGCTTAACAATGAGCAGTTCTTC. Its translation: CASSVLQWVAGLNNEQFF. This rearrangement joins TRBV2 to TRBJ2-1, with 8 positions matching TRBD2. The trim removed 4 bases at V and 5 bases at J, leaving 16 bases unmatched. This CDR3 has 18 amino acids. Germline V lookup: CDR1 SNHLY, CDR2 FYNNEI.

This clonotype was detected a few times. This chain uses TRBV14 with TRBJ1-1, with D possibly TRBD1 on 5 matching bases. V was trimmed by 0 bases and J by 5 bases, leaving 13 bases between them. This CDR3 contains 15 residues. The germline V gene encodes CDR1 SGHDN and CDR2 FVKESK. The DNA of the CDR3 is TGTGCCAGCAGCCAAGAGGGACGAGCTAGAACTGAAGCTTTCTTT. Its protein is CASSQEGRARTEAFF.

This clonotype appeared a few times. This rearrangement joins TRBV6-6 to TRBJ2-7; D may be TRBD1 or TRBD2 (5 bases each). This CDR3 has 14 amino acids. The V gene's germline CDR1 is MNHNY and CDR2 SVGAGI (reference sequence). The ends were cut back, 5 bases at V and 4 bases at J, with 15 bases in the middle. CDR3 DNA sequence: TGTGCCAGCAGTCCCCCGGGACGCGATTACGAGCAGTACTTC. It encodes CASSPPGRDYEQYF.

In its sample, this clonotype was seen a few times. A much larger clonotype is one base distant, so this may be a read error. The chain combines TRBV18 with TRBJ2-7; TRBD1 matches at 7 bases. The CDR3 sequence is 14 residues long. Germline V gene lookup returns CDR1 KGHSH and CDR2 LQKENI. The CDR3 sequence is CVSSPRTGSYEQYF. CDR3 sequence (DNA): TGTGTCAGCTCACCGAGGACAGGCTCCTACGAGCAGTACTTC.

The rearrangement links TRBV14 to TRBJ2-5; D is uncertain. In germline, CDR1 is SGHDN, CDR2 FVKESK. This CDR3 region has 15 residues. V lost 1 base and J lost 1, with 10 bases in between. The CDR3 protein is CASSQGVQVQETQYF. Written as DNA, the CDR3 is TGTGCCAGCAGCCAAGGAGTGCAGGTCCAAGAGACCCAGTACTTC.

The V gene is TRBV5-1, the J gene TRBJ2-7; the D call may be TRBD1 or TRBD2 (7 bases each). This CDR3 contains 15 residues. Germline CDR1 SGHRS, CDR2 YFSETQ. Deletions cut 0 bases from V and 2 bases from J, with 12 bases between. The CDR3 region has the DNA TGCGCCAGCAGCTTGGATCCAGGGGGGGCCTACGAGCAGTACGTC. Residues: CASSLDPGGAYEQYV.

Worth noting for this clonotype: A much larger clone sits a single nucleotide away, making a read error possible. The genes are TRBV7-9 and TRBJ2-1; no clear D gene. Trimming shortened V by 1 base and J by 8 bases, and 3 bases separated the two germline ends. The V gene's germline CDR1 is SEHNR and CDR2 FQNEAQ (reference sequence). This CDR3 has 11 amino acids. The CDR3 protein is CASSLEHEQFF. In DNA form, the CDR3 reads TGTGCCAGCAGCTTAGAGCATGAGCAGTTCTTC. Combining the CDR3 with reference TRBV7-9 and TRBJ2-1 gives the whole variable domain DTGVSQNPRHKITKRGQNVTFRCDPISEHNRLYWYRQTLGQGPEFLTYFQNEAQLEKSRLLSDRFSAERPKGSFSTLEIQRTEQGDSAMYLCASSLEHEQFFGPGTRLTVL.

V gene TRBV6-2 or TRBV6-3 combines with J gene TRBJ2-3, with 7 bases fitting TRBD2. The ends lost 7 bases at V and 1 base at J; junction bases unmatched: 11. Per germline, CDR1 MNHEY and CDR2 SVGEGT. This CDR3 contains 16 residues. The CDR3 region is CASTPWGGKGTDTQYF. CDR3 DNA sequence: TGTGCCAGCACCCCCTGGGGAGGGAAGGGCACAGATACGCAGTATTTT.

This clonotype turned up a few times. The rearrangement joins TRBV7-9 to TRBJ2-5, with TRBD1 matching 8 bases. V shed 2 bases and J 3 bases; nucleotides not matched to a gene: 5. This CDR3 comprises 15 residues. Germline lookup yields CDR1 SEHNR and CDR2 FQNEAQ (reference sequence). CDR3 sequence (DNA): TGTGCCAGCAGCTTACAAAACAGGGGGAAAGAGACCCAGTACTTC. The encoded protein is CASSLQNRGKETQYF. Using reference TRBV7-9 and TRBJ2-5 for the parts outside the CDR3, the full variable domain is DTGVSQNPRHKITKRGQNVTFRCDPISEHNRLYWYRQTLGQGPEFLTYFQNEAQLEKSRLLSDRFSAERPKGSFSTLEIQRTEQGDSAMYLCASSLQNRGKETQYFGPGTRLLVL.

This clonotype was seen ten or more times. This chain links TRBV5-6 with TRBJ1-5; maybe TRBD1 (6 bases). The CDR3 runs 14 residues. Germline loops: CDR1 SGHDT, CDR2 YYEEEE. Deletions cut 4 bases from V and 7 bases from J, with 15 bases between. The CDR3 nucleotides read TGTGCCAGCAGCCTGGGGGCCGGGCAACAGCCCCAGCATTTT. This codes for CASSLGAGQQPQHF.

The chain employs TRBV19 and TRBJ2-3; D is ambiguous. V lost 5 bases and J 0 bases, leaving 12 bases between the germline ends. The CDR3 has 15 amino acids. Germline V gene data show CDR1 as LNHDA and CDR2 as SQIVND (reference sequence). CDR3 DNA: TGTGCCAGTAGTCAACGGACCGCTAGCACAGATACGCAGTATTTT. As protein: CASSQRTASTDTQYF.

The chain joins TRBV7-6 to TRBJ1-5; D uncertain. Trimming pared 5 bases from V and 2 bases from J, leaving 10 bases between. The germline V gene has CDR1 SGHVS and CDR2 FNYEAQ. CDR3 length equals 14 residues. The CDR3 nucleotides read TGTGCCAGCAGCCTTCATAGGGGCAATCAGCCCCAGCATTTT. Its protein product is CASSLHRGNQPQHF.

This clonotype was observed a handful of times. The V and J genes are TRBV12-3 or TRBV12-4 and TRBJ2-7, with TRBD2 matching 9 bases. The V and J ends lost 6 bases and 1 base, in that order; junction bases with no gene match: 4. The CDR3 covers 14 residues. The CDR3 protein is CASSLAGPSYEQYV. The CDR3 bases are TGTGCCAGCAGCCTAGCGGGGCCTTCCTACGAGCAGTACGTC.

In its sample, this clonotype was seen a few times. The chain couples TRBV7-9 to TRBJ1-1, with no clear D. V dropped 2 bases and J dropped 1 base, with 8 bases sitting between them. CDR1 is SEHNR and CDR2 is FQNEAQ in the germline V gene (reference sequence). CDR3 size: 14 residues. The CDR3 DNA sequence: TGTGCCAGCAGCTTAAATCAGGCGAACACTGAAGCTTTCTTT. It codes for CASSLNQANTEAFF.

This clonotype was counted at least ten times. The chain joins TRBV27 to TRBJ1-5; 11 nucleotides align to TRBD1. Trimming removed 6 bases from V and 2 bases from J; junction bases left unmatched: 3. The CDR3 contains 15 residues. Looked up from germline, CDR1 is MNHEY and CDR2 is SMNVEV (reference sequence). The CDR3 bases are TGTGCCAGCAGCTCGGGACAGGGGGGCAATCAGCCCCAGCATTTT. This translates into CASSSGQGGNQPQHF.

The V and J genes are TRBV6-6 and TRBJ2-2; 10 nucleotides align to TRBD1. CDR1 is MNHNY and CDR2 is SVGAGI in the germline V gene (reference sequence). With V trimmed by 2 bases and J by 7 bases, 7 bases remained unmatched. This CDR3 is 16 amino acids long. CDR3 in DNA: TGTGCCAGCAGTTACCGAGACAGGGGGCGGGTCGGGGAGCTGTTTTTT. Residues: CASSYRDRGRVGELFF.

The chain employs TRBV6-6 and TRBJ1-1; D not certain. V was pared by 4 bases and J by 1 base, with 13 bases between. This CDR3 contains 15 residues. The germline V gene encodes CDR1 MNHNY and CDR2 SVGAGI (reference sequence). The CDR3 is CASSFILSGNTEAFF. CDR3 bases: TGTGCCAGCAGTTTCATCCTCTCGGGGAACACTGAAGCTTTCTTT.

The chain carries TRBV5-1 and TRBJ1-4; D is possibly TRBD1 (5 bases). The CDR3 consists of 14 residues. The germline CDR1 and CDR2 sequences are SGHRS and YFSETQ. V lost 4 bases, J lost 7 bases, and 14 bases lay in between. The CDR3 here is CASSDGGLGEKLFF. The CDR3 DNA reads TGCGCCAGCAGCGACGGGGGATTAGGTGAAAAACTGTTTTTT.

This clonotype appeared many times. The CDR3 loop reads CASSSRTEQYF. The CDR3 DNA reads as TGTGCCAGCAGTTCCCGGACGGAGCAGTACTTC. This chain links TRBV27 with TRBJ2-7; D uncertain. Germline loops: CDR1 MNHEY, CDR2 SMNVEV (reference sequence). The V gene lost 4 bases and the J gene lost 7 bases, with 8 bases spanning the gap. The CDR3 contains 11 residues.

The J gene is TRBJ1-2, the V gene TRBV7-6, with 8 positions matching TRBD1. This CDR3 is built from 14 residues. Germline lookup yields CDR1 SGHVS and CDR2 FNYEAQ. The trim removed 3 bases at V and 7 bases at J, leaving 7 bases unmatched. Here the CDR3 DNA reads TGTGCCAGCAGCTTTCCGGACAGGGACTCTGGCTACACCTTC. Residues: CASSFPDRDSGYTF.

The genes are TRBV29-1 and TRBJ2-1; D perhaps matches TRBD2 (5 bases). Germline V CDR1 and CDR2: SQVTM, ANQGSEA. The CDR3 has 10 residues. V lost 7 bases to trimming and J lost 10 bases, with 11 bases between them. CDR3 coding DNA: TGCAGCGAGGGAGTCGGAGAGCAGTTCTTC. Its protein product is CSEGVGEQFF.